This T cell receptor (beta chain) was captured in a study of control samples from healthy donors and cancer patients. CDR1 and CDR2 (germline): MNHEY, SMNVEV (reference sequence). CDR3 length: 14 amino acids. With 7 bases clipped from V and 2 bases from J, the junction kept 5 bases outside the gene matches. The data were produced by immunoSEQ multiplex PCR, yet TCRdb's version contains in-frame clones alone and is incomplete. Among 90,000 to 100,000 clones listed, almost 85% were seen once. This clone was seen a single time. This sequence originates from a man aged 55 to 69 in good health. The chain has TRBV27 and TRBJ2-7; 10 positions match TRBD2. Input material: blood. CDR3 nucleotides: TGTGCCAGCACGTCAGCGGGAGGGCCCTACGAGCAGTACTTC. Residues: CASTSAGGPYEQYF.